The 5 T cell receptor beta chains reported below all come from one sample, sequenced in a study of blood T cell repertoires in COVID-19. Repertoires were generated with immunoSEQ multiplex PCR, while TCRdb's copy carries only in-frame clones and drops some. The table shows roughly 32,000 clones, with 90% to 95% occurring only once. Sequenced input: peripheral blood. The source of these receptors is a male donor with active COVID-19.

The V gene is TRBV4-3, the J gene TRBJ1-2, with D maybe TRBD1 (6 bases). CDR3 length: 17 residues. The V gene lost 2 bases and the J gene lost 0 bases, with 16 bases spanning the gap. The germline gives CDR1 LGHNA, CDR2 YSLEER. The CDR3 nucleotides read TGCGCCAGCAGCCAAAGACAGGTTGGGACCGCTAACTATGGCTACACCTTC. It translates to CASSQRQVGTANYGYTF.

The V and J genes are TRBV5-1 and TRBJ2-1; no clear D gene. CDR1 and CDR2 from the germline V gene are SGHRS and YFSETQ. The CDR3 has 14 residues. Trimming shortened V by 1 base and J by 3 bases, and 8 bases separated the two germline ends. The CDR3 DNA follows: TGCGCCAGCAGCTTGATGTCTATCTACAATGAGCAGTTCTTC. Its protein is CASSLMSIYNEQFF.

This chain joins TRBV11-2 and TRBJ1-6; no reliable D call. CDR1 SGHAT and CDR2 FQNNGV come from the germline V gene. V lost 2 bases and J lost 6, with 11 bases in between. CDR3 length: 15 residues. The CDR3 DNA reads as TGTGCCAGCAGCTTAAATGACACGCCTAATTCACCCCTCCACTTT. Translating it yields CASSLNDTPNSPLHF.

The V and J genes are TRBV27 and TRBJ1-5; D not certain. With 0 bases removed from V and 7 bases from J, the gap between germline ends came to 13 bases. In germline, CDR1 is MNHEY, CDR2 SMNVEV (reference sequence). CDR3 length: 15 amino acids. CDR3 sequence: CASSLSRGLGQPQHF. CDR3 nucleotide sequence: TGTGCCAGCAGTTTATCGCGAGGGCTGGGACAGCCCCAGCATTTT.

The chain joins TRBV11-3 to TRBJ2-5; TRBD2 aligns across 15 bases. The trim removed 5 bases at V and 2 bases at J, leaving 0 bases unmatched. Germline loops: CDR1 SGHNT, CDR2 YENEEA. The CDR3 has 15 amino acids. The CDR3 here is CASSGTSGGQETQYF. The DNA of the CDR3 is TGTGCCAGCAGCGGGACTAGCGGGGGGCAAGAGACCCAGTACTTC.